These T cell receptor beta chains were read from a single sample in a study of early T cells in non-severe SARS-CoV-2 infection. In TCRdb, the 5' RACE reads were re-called with MiXCR into one record per CDR3 protein. The profile shows about 39,000 distinct CDR3 sequences, around 6.9% of them singletons. The sample comprised whole blood. Receptors were obtained from an adult who was a healthcare worker with PCR-confirmed SARS-CoV-2 infection or an uninfected control (not recorded which). Both conserved end residues are part of each CDR3. A D gene is named only where the DNA matches it firmly. Clone size is stated in some rows and not others, as once, few, many or a class when expanded.

j_call: TRBJ2-7
clone_size: .
d_call: .
v_call: TRBV18
cdr3_nt: TGTGCCAGCTCACCACAGGATAGGAACTCCTACGAGCAGTACTTC
cdr3_aa: CASSPQDRNSYEQYF

j_call: TRBJ1-2
clone_size: many
d_call: TRBD1
v_call: TRBV3-1
cdr3_nt: TGTGCCAGCAGCCCCCAGGGGACAGGGTACTATGGCTACACCTTC
cdr3_aa: CASSPQGTGYYGYTF

j_call: TRBJ1-2
clone_size: few
d_call: .
v_call: TRBV4-1
cdr3_nt: TGCGCCAGCAGCCCCATACAATCTCGACGGGGGACATCTAACTATGGCTACACCTTC
cdr3_aa: CASSPIQSRRGTSNYGYTF

j_call: TRBJ2-5
clone_size: many
d_call: TRBD2
v_call: TRBV4-1
cdr3_nt: TGCGCCAGCAGCCAGCTAGCGGGGGGGCCCCAAGAGACCCAGTACTTC
cdr3_aa: CASSQLAGGPQETQYF

j_call: TRBJ1-6
clone_size: many
d_call: TRBD1
v_call: TRBV27
cdr3_nt: TGTGCCAGCAGTTGGGGACAGATTGAAAATTCACCCCTCCACTTT
cdr3_aa: CASSWGQIENSPLHF

j_call: TRBJ2-5
clone_size: many
d_call: .
v_call: TRBV11-2
cdr3_nt: TGTGCCAGCAGCTTAGGGGTAGACCAAGAGACCCAGTACTTC
cdr3_aa: CASSLGVDQETQYF

j_call: TRBJ1-1
clone_size: many
d_call: .
v_call: TRBV20-1
cdr3_nt: TGCAGTGCTCCGCAGGACCGTTCTTGGGCTTTCTTT
cdr3_aa: CSAPQDRSWAFF

j_call: TRBJ2-1
clone_size: .
d_call: TRBD2
v_call: TRBV12-3/TRBV12-4
cdr3_nt: TGTGCCAGCAGTGGAGCAGCGGGGGGGCGAAACAATGAGCAGTTCTTC
cdr3_aa: CASSGAAGGRNNEQFF

j_call: TRBJ2-2
clone_size: few
d_call: .
v_call: TRBV6-5
cdr3_nt: TGTGCCAGCGTTCCGGGCAGGCCGAACACCGGGGAGCTGTTTTTT
cdr3_aa: CASVPGRPNTGELFF

j_call: TRBJ2-7
clone_size: .
d_call: TRBD1
v_call: TRBV12-5
cdr3_nt: TGTGCTAGTGCCCCGACAGGGGATACCTACGAGCAGTACTTC
cdr3_aa: CASAPTGDTYEQYF

j_call: TRBJ2-3
clone_size: .
d_call: .
v_call: TRBV18
cdr3_nt: TGTGCCAGCTCACTTCGACAGATCTCTAGCACAGATACGCAGTATTTT
cdr3_aa: CASSLRQISSTDTQYF

j_call: TRBJ2-5
clone_size: .
d_call: TRBD2
v_call: TRBV9
cdr3_nt: TGTGCCAGCAGCGTAGAAGGACTAGCGGGGCCGGAGACCCAGTACTTC
cdr3_aa: CASSVEGLAGPETQYF

j_call: TRBJ1-1
clone_size: .
d_call: .
v_call: TRBV7-8
cdr3_nt: TGTGCCAGCAGCCACAGGGCGCCGAGCACTGAAGCTTTCTTT
cdr3_aa: CASSHRAPSTEAFF

j_call: TRBJ2-3
clone_size: many
d_call: TRBD1
v_call: TRBV6-5
cdr3_nt: TGTGCCAGCAGTTTCGGACAGGGCGCGGCAGATACGCAGTATTTT
cdr3_aa: CASSFGQGAADTQYF

j_call: TRBJ1-2
clone_size: many
d_call: TRBD1
v_call: TRBV11-2
cdr3_nt: TGTGCCAGCAGCTCGGCCGGGACAGGGTTAGGAGGCTACACCTTC
cdr3_aa: CASSSAGTGLGGYTF

j_call: TRBJ1-4
clone_size: few
d_call: TRBD1
v_call: TRBV7-9
cdr3_nt: TGTGCCTCGGGACAGTTAAATGAAAAACTGTTTTTT
cdr3_aa: CASGQLNEKLFF

j_call: TRBJ1-6
clone_size: few
d_call: TRBD1
v_call: TRBV3-1
cdr3_nt: TGTGCCAGCAGTCTACAGGGGAATAGTTCACCCCTCCACTTT
cdr3_aa: CASSLQGNSSPLHF

j_call: TRBJ2-7
clone_size: few
d_call: .
v_call: TRBV7-2
cdr3_nt: TGTGCCAGCAGCTCCCAACCGGGGTTGGGAGAGCAGTACTTC
cdr3_aa: CASSSQPGLGEQYF

j_call: TRBJ1-3
clone_size: many
d_call: TRBD1
v_call: TRBV20-1
cdr3_nt: TGCAGTGCTTGGGACAGGGGCCTCTCTGGAAACACCATATATTTT
cdr3_aa: CSAWDRGLSGNTIYF

j_call: TRBJ1-3
clone_size: few
d_call: .
v_call: TRBV20-1
cdr3_nt: TGCAGTGCTAGAGGTCGGGGGGAGCCTGGAAACACCATATATTTT
cdr3_aa: CSARGRGEPGNTIYF

j_call: TRBJ1-2
clone_size: .
d_call: .
v_call: TRBV7-2
cdr3_nt: TGTGCCAGCAGCGCTACGGGGGGCTTGAGTTTCCATGGCTACACCTTC
cdr3_aa: CASSATGGLSFHGYTF

j_call: TRBJ1-4
clone_size: medium-sized
d_call: .
v_call: TRBV19
cdr3_nt: TGTGCCAGTTTCGAGGAGGCTAATGAAAAACTGTTTTTT
cdr3_aa: CASFEEANEKLFF

j_call: TRBJ2-3
clone_size: many
d_call: TRBD2
v_call: TRBV12-3/TRBV12-4
cdr3_nt: TGTGCCAGCAGTTCCTTAGCGGGGGGGTTTGGCTCAGATACGCAGTATTTT
cdr3_aa: CASSSLAGGFGSDTQYF

j_call: TRBJ2-5
clone_size: many
d_call: TRBD2
v_call: TRBV10-2
cdr3_nt: TGCGCCAGCAGGGCTACCGGGACTAGCGGGCGAAGCTTCCGGGAGACCCAGTACTTC
cdr3_aa: CASRATGTSGRSFRETQYF

j_call: TRBJ1-6
clone_size: .
d_call: .
v_call: TRBV5-4
cdr3_nt: TGTGCCAGCAGCTTGCCAGAGGGGAAAGCCCTCCACTTT
cdr3_aa: CASSLPEGKALHF

j_call: TRBJ2-3
clone_size: many
d_call: TRBD2
v_call: TRBV30
cdr3_nt: TGTGCCTGGAGCGAGGGACTAGCGGGGGCAGATACGCAGTATTTT
cdr3_aa: CAWSEGLAGADTQYF

j_call: TRBJ2-2
clone_size: many
d_call: TRBD1
v_call: TRBV3-1
cdr3_nt: TGTGCCAGCAGCACGGGACAGGGACGGTACGGGGAGCTGTTTTTT
cdr3_aa: CASSTGQGRYGELFF

j_call: TRBJ2-1
clone_size: .
d_call: TRBD2
v_call: TRBV20-1
cdr3_nt: TGCAGTGCCGAGCGGGGGGGTTACAATGAGCAGTTCTTC
cdr3_aa: CSAERGGYNEQFF

j_call: TRBJ2-7
clone_size: .
d_call: TRBD1
v_call: TRBV7-9
cdr3_nt: TGTGCCAGCAGCAGAGGGGACAGGGGGCACGAGCAGTACTTC
cdr3_aa: CASSRGDRGHEQYF

j_call: TRBJ1-1
clone_size: .
d_call: .
v_call: TRBV7-6
cdr3_nt: TGTGCCAGCAGCCCGACTTGGGGGGGGCATGATGAAGCTTTCTTT
cdr3_aa: CASSPTWGGHDEAFF

j_call: TRBJ1-1
clone_size: once
d_call: .
v_call: TRBV6-5
cdr3_nt: TGTGCCAGCAGATCCCTTAGGACAGCTGACGACACTGAAGCTTTCTTT
cdr3_aa: CASRSLRTADDTEAFF

j_call: TRBJ2-7
clone_size: .
d_call: TRBD1
v_call: TRBV27
cdr3_nt: TGTGCCAGCAGTTTGCGACAGGGCTCTACCTACGAGCAGTACTTC
cdr3_aa: CASSLRQGSTYEQYF

j_call: TRBJ2-7
clone_size: .
d_call: .
v_call: TRBV5-1
cdr3_nt: TGCGCCAGCAGCCTCCGGGACGGGAGCTCCTACGAGCAGTACTTC
cdr3_aa: CASSLRDGSSYEQYF

j_call: TRBJ1-5
clone_size: few
d_call: .
v_call: TRBV12-3/TRBV12-4
cdr3_nt: TGTGCCAGCAGTCGAGGGGGTCAGCCCCAGCATTTT
cdr3_aa: CASSRGGQPQHF

j_call: TRBJ2-5
clone_size: many
d_call: TRBD2
v_call: TRBV20-1
cdr3_nt: TGCAGTGCTAGAGATGGCGGGGGGCAAGAGACCCAGTACTTC
cdr3_aa: CSARDGGGQETQYF

j_call: TRBJ2-5
clone_size: many
d_call: .
v_call: TRBV18
cdr3_nt: TGTGCCAGCTCAGAAGAGACCCAGTACTTC
cdr3_aa: CASSEETQYF

j_call: TRBJ1-4
clone_size: .
d_call: .
v_call: TRBV15
cdr3_nt: TGTGCCACCAGCAGAGCCCAGGCAGGGGATGAAAAACTGTTTTTT
cdr3_aa: CATSRAQAGDEKLFF

j_call: TRBJ2-2
clone_size: .
d_call: .
v_call: TRBV9
cdr3_nt: TGTGCCAGCAGCGCCCTGGGAGAAGGAGGGGGCCTAAGAGGGACCGGGGAGCTGTTTTTT
cdr3_aa: CASSALGEGGGLRGTGELFF

j_call: TRBJ2-2
clone_size: many
d_call: .
v_call: TRBV11-2
cdr3_nt: TGTGCCAGCAGCAGTATGTTGCAGGCGAACACCGGGGAGCTGTTTTTT
cdr3_aa: CASSSMLQANTGELFF

j_call: TRBJ2-4
clone_size: many
d_call: TRBD1
v_call: TRBV3-1
cdr3_nt: TGTGCCAGCAGCCGAGGACAGGGCTGGAACATTCAGTACTTC
cdr3_aa: CASSRGQGWNIQYF

j_call: TRBJ1-2
clone_size: .
d_call: .
v_call: TRBV12-3/TRBV12-4
cdr3_nt: TGTGCCAGCAGTTTGTCCCCCCTCACCCGGAACTATGGCTACACCTTC
cdr3_aa: CASSLSPLTRNYGYTF

j_call: TRBJ2-7
clone_size: many
d_call: .
v_call: TRBV4-1
cdr3_nt: TGCGCCAGCAGCCAAGATTGGGGGCCGAGTGACGAGCAGTACTTC
cdr3_aa: CASSQDWGPSDEQYF

j_call: TRBJ2-3
clone_size: many
d_call: .
v_call: TRBV5-1
cdr3_nt: TGCGCCAGCAGCTTGGCGGGGGAGCGCACAGATACGCAGTATTTT
cdr3_aa: CASSLAGERTDTQYF

j_call: TRBJ1-5
clone_size: .
d_call: TRBD1
v_call: TRBV7-6
cdr3_nt: TGTGCCAGCAGCGAGGGGACAGCTCATAGCAATCAGCCCCAGCATTTT
cdr3_aa: CASSEGTAHSNQPQHF

j_call: TRBJ2-2
clone_size: .
d_call: .
v_call: TRBV3-1
cdr3_nt: TGTGCCAGCAGTTCGAGGGCGGAGCTGTTTTTT
cdr3_aa: CASSSRAELFF

j_call: TRBJ1-1
clone_size: .
d_call: .
v_call: TRBV10-2
cdr3_nt: TGCGCCAGCAGTGAGATAGGGAACACTGAAGCTTTCTTT
cdr3_aa: CASSEIGNTEAFF

j_call: TRBJ1-2
clone_size: many
d_call: .
v_call: TRBV16
cdr3_nt: TGTGCCAGCAGCCAATCGACAGTGGCCTACACCTTC
cdr3_aa: CASSQSTVAYTF

j_call: TRBJ2-3
clone_size: .
d_call: TRBD2
v_call: TRBV7-6
cdr3_nt: TGTGCCAGCAGCTTAGGATTAGCGGGTGCTAGCACAGATACGCAGTATTTT
cdr3_aa: CASSLGLAGASTDTQYF

j_call: TRBJ1-3
clone_size: many
d_call: .
v_call: TRBV21-1
cdr3_nt: TGTGCCAGCAGCAAAGCAGGGTGCGGAAACACCATATATTTT
cdr3_aa: CASSKAGCGNTIYF

j_call: TRBJ2-1
clone_size: many
d_call: TRBD2
v_call: TRBV5-1
cdr3_nt: TGCGCCAGCAGCTTGGGGGGCGGGAGCTCCTACAATGAGCAGTTCTTC
cdr3_aa: CASSLGGGSSYNEQFF

j_call: TRBJ1-5
clone_size: .
d_call: TRBD1
v_call: TRBV5-6
cdr3_nt: TGTGCCAGCAGCTGGGGACAGGGCTATAGCAATCAGCCCCAGCATTTT
cdr3_aa: CASSWGQGYSNQPQHF

j_call: TRBJ2-3
clone_size: few
d_call: .
v_call: TRBV7-9
cdr3_nt: TGTGCCAGCAGCTTAGTCCGATCTAAAGATACGCAGTATTTT
cdr3_aa: CASSLVRSKDTQYF

j_call: TRBJ2-3
clone_size: many
d_call: .
v_call: TRBV7-2
cdr3_nt: TGTGCCAGCAGCCCCGGGAGCACAGATACGCAGTATTTT
cdr3_aa: CASSPGSTDTQYF

j_call: TRBJ2-7
clone_size: .
d_call: .
v_call: TRBV18
cdr3_nt: TGTGCCAGCTCACCGACGGCCAGCAGCTCCTACGAGCAGTACTTC
cdr3_aa: CASSPTASSSYEQYF

j_call: TRBJ1-1
clone_size: many
d_call: .
v_call: TRBV11-2
cdr3_nt: TGTGCCAGCAGCTTTACCGGGACGGCCAACACTGAAGCTTTCTTT
cdr3_aa: CASSFTGTANTEAFF